This entry describes one T cell receptor beta chain. Its antigen is unidentified. The sample is drawn from a study of radiotherapy plus CTLA-4 blockade in lung cancer. As for the study in general: Patients showed objective responses in under 20% of cases, and disease control was achieved by about 31%. The study's findings and limits: Reported findings show early blood T cell clone dynamics, with interferon-beta, best predicted response. Clones derived from tumor TCRs expanded in blood after radiotherapy plus ipilimumab.

Enrolled patients, whose metastatic non-small-cell lung cancer was chemo-refractory, received focal radiation plus CTLA-4 blockade with ipilimumab. TCRdb's copy holds only in-frame clones and misses some; the assay was immunoSEQ multiplex PCR. This table has some 90,000 clones, around 88% appearing once. Germline CDR1 is SQVTM and CDR2 is ANQGSEA. This CDR3 comprises 13 residues. The J segment lost 3 bases and the V segment lost 4 bases, leaving 2 bases of the junction unmatched. The J gene is TRBJ2-2, the V gene TRBV29-1; TRBD1 aligns across 7 bases. The clonotype comes from a human donor with non-small cell lung cancer who had a partial response to radiotherapy plus ipilimumab. The sample consisted of peripheral blood, taken from a patient treated with radiotherapy plus ipilimumab. CDR3 sequence: CSVGDSYTGELFF. The CDR3 DNA sequence: TGCAGCGTTGGGGACAGCTACACCGGGGAGCTGTTTTTT.